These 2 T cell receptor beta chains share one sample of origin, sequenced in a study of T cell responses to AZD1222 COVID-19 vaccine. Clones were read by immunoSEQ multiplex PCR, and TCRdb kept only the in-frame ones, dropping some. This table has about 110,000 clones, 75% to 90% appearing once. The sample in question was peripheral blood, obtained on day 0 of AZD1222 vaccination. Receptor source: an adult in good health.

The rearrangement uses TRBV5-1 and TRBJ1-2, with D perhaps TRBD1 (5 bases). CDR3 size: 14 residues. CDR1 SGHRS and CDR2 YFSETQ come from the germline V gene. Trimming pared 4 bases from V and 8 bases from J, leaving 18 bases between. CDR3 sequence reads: CASSQQEGRDGYTF. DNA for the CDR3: TGCGCCAGCAGCCAACAGGAAGGGAGGGACGGCTACACCTTC. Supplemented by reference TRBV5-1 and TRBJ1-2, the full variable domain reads KAGVTQTPRYLIKTRGQQVTLSCSPISGHRSVSWYQQTPGQGLQFLFEYFSETQRNKGNFPGRFSGRQFSNSRSEMNVSTLELGDSALYLCASSQQEGRDGYTFGSGTRLTVV.

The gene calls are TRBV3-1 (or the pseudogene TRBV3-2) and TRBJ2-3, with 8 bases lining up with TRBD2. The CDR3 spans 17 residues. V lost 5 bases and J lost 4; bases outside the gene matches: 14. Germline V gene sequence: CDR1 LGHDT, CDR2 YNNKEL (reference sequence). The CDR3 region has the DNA TGTGCCAGCAGCACCCAGCGGAAACGGGGGGGCGCAGATACGCAGTATTTT. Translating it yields CASSTQRKRGGADTQYF.